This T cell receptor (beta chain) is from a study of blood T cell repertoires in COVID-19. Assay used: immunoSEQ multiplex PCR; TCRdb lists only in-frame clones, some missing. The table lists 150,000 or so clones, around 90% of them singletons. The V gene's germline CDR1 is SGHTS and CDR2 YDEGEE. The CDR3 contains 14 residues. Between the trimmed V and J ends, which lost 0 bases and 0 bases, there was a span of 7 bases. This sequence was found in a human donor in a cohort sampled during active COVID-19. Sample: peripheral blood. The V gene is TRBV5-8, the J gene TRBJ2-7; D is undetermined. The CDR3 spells CASSLGPGSYEQYF. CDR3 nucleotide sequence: TGTGCCAGCAGCTTGGGGCCTGGCTCCTACGAGCAGTACTTC.